Shown below are 5 T cell receptor beta chains from a single sample sequenced in a study of T-cell reconstitution after alpha-beta-depleted transplantation in children. A library of TCRbeta sequences, prepared with unique molecular identifiers, was generated. TCRdb itself ran the PCR reads through MiXCR, one entry per CDR3 protein. The sample shows 700,000 to 950,000 distinct CDR3 sequences, about 16% of them seen only once. The specimen comprised PBMCs, mostly from graft donor cells, sampled 360 days after TCRalphabeta/CD19-depleted stem cell transplant. The source of these receptors is a male patient younger than 18 who had a stem cell transplant for acute lymphoblastic leukemia, so the T cells may come from the graft donor.

The rearrangement joins TRBV27 to TRBJ2-6, with D possibly called TRBD1 or TRBD2 (6 bases each). CDR1 and CDR2 from the germline V gene are MNHEY and SMNVEV (reference sequence). Trimming took off 10 bases at V and 1 base at J, with 26 bases between the two ends. The CDR3 length is 19 residues. In DNA, the CDR3 is TGTGCCACGGGGGCGACAGGTTTTTATTCCGTTTCTGGGGCCAACGTCCTGACTTTC. Encoded protein: CATGATGFYSVSGANVLTF.

There are a few counts of this clonotype. The V and J genes are TRBV29-1 and TRBJ1-1; D not resolved. Germline V CDR1 and CDR2: SQVTM, ANQGSEA. The V and J ends lost 2 bases and 4 bases respectively, with 14 bases between them. This CDR3 contains 14 residues. CDR3 DNA sequence: TGCAGCGTTGAAAAAATCCCTCTGGGCACTGAAGCTTTCTTT. This translates into CSVEKIPLGTEAFF.

The chain has TRBV18 and TRBJ1-1; D perhaps matches TRBD1 (5 bases). The CDR3 covers 20 residues. CDR1 and CDR2 from the germline V gene are KGHSH and LQKENI. The V end lost 1 base, the J end lost 0 bases, and 24 bases lay between the germline ends. DNA of the CDR3: TGTGCCAGCTCACCACGACAGCATACCAAGGTACCCCGACTGAACACTGAAGCTTTCTTT. Translation: CASSPRQHTKVPRLNTEAFF.

The chain combines TRBV6-1 with TRBJ1-2, with 7 bases identical to TRBD1. Trimming cost V 5 bases and J 4 bases; bases outside gene matches: 7. This CDR3 has 14 residues. The germline V gene has CDR1 MNHNS and CDR2 SASEGT. The CDR3 spells CASSRGQEIYGYTF. The CDR3 DNA sequence: TGTGCCAGCAGTCGAGGACAGGAGATCTATGGCTACACCTTC.

This clonotype occurred a few times. The V and J genes are TRBV12-3 or TRBV12-4 and TRBJ2-1; either TRBD1 or TRBD2 may fit D (6 bases each). The length of the CDR3 is 15 residues. The V end was cut by 8 bases, the J end by 8 bases, with 22 bases between. As DNA, the CDR3 is TGTGCCAGCGTTTCTGACGGGGGCGCGTTCCATGAGCAGTTCTTC. Translated: CASVSDGGAFHEQFF.